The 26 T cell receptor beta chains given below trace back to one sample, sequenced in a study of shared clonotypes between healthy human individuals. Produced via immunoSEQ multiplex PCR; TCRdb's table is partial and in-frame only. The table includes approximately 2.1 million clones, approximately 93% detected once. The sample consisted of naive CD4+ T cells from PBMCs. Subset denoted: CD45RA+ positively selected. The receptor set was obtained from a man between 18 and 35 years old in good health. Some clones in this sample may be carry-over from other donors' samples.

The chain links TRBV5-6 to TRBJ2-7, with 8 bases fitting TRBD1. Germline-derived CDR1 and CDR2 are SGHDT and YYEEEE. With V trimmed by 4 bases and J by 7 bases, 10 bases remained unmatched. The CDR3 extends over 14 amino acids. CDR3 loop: CASSPRNRGWEQYF. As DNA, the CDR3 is TGTGCCAGCAGCCCGCGTAACAGGGGGTGGGAGCAGTACTTC.

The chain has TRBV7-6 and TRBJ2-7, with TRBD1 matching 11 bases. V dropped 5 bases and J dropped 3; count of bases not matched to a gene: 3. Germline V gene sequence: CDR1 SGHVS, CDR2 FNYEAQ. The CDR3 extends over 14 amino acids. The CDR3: CASSPGQGGYEQYF. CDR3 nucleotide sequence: TGTGCCAGCAGCCCGGGACAGGGGGGCTACGAGCAGTACTTC.

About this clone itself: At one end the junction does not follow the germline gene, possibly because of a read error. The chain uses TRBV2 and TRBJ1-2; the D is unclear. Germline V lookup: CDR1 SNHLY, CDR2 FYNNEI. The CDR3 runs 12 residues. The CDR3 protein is CASRRGPDGCTF. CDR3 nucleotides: TGTGCCAGCAGGAGAGGGCCCGATGGCTGCACCTTC.

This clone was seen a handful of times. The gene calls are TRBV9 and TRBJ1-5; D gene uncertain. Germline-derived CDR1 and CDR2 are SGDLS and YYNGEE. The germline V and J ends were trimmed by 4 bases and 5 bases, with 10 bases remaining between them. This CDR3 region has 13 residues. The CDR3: CASSTGYDQPQHF. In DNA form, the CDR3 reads TGTGCCAGCAGCACCGGGTACGATCAGCCCCAGCATTTT.

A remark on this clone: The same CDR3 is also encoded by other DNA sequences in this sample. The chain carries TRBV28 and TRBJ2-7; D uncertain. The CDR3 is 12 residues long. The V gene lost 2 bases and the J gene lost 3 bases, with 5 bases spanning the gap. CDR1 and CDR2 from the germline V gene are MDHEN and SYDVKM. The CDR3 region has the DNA TGTGCCAGCAGTTTAGCAGGCTACGAGCAGTACTTC. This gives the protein CASSLAGYEQYF. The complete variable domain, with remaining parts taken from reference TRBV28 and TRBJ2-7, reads DVKVTQSSRYLVKRTGEKVFLECVQDMDHENMFWYRQDPGLGLRLIYFSYDVKMKEKGDIPEGYSVSREKKERFSLILESASTNQTSMYLCASSLAGYEQYFGPGTRLTVT.

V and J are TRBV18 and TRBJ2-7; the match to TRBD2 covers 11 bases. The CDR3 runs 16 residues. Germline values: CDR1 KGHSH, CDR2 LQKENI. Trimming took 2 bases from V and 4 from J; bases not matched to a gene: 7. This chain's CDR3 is CASSPTLAGGLYEQYF. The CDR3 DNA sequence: TGTGCCAGCTCACCAACCTTAGCGGGAGGGTTGTACGAGCAGTACTTC.

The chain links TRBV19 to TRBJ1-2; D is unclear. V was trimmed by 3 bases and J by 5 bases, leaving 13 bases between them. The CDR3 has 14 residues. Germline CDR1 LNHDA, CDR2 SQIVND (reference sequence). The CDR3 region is CASSITPARYGYTF. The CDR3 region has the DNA TGTGCCAGTAGTATCACACCGGCGAGATATGGCTACACCTTC. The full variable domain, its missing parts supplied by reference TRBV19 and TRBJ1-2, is DGGITQSPKYLFRKEGQNVTLSCEQNLNHDAMYWYRQDPGQGLRLIYYSQIVNDFQKGDIAEGYSVSREKKESFPLTVTSAQKNPTAFYLCASSITPARYGYTFGSGTRLTVV.

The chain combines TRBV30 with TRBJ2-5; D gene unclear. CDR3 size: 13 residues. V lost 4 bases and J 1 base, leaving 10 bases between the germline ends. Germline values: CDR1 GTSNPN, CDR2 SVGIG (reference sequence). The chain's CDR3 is CAWKGKRQETQYF. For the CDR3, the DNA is TGTGCCTGGAAGGGAAAGCGCCAAGAGACCCAGTACTTC.

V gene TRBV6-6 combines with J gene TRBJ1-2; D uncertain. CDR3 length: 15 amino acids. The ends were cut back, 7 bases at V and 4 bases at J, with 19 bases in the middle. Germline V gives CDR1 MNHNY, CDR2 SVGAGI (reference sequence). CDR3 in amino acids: CASTLGRADGYGYTF. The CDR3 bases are TGTGCCAGCACCCTAGGGAGGGCCGATGGCTATGGCTACACCTTC.

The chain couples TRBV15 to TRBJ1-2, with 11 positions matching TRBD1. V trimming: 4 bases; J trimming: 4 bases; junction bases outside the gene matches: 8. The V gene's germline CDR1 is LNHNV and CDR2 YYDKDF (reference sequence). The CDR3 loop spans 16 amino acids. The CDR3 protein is CATSTRTGGGGYGYTF. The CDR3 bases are TGTGCCACCAGCACGAGGACAGGGGGCGGTGGCTATGGCTACACCTTC.

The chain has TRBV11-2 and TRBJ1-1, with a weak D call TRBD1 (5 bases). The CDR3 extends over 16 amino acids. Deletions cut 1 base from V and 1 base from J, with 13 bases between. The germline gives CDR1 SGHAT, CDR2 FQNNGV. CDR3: CASSLASGGSNTEAFF. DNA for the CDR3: TGTGCCAGCAGCTTAGCGAGCGGGGGATCGAACACTGAAGCTTTCTTT.

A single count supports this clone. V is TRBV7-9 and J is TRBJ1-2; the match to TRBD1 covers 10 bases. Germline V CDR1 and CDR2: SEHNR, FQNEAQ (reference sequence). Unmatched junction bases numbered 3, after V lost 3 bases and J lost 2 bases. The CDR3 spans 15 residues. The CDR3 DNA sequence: TGTGCCAGCAGCTTCAGACAGGGGGCGAACTATGGCTACACCTTC. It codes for CASSFRQGANYGYTF.

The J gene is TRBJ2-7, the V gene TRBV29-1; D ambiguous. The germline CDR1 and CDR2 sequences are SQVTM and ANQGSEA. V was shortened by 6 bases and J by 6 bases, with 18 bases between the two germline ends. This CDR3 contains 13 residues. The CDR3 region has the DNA TGCAGCGTCGCAATGGGCTCCCGTAGCGAGCAGTACTTC. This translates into CSVAMGSRSEQYF.

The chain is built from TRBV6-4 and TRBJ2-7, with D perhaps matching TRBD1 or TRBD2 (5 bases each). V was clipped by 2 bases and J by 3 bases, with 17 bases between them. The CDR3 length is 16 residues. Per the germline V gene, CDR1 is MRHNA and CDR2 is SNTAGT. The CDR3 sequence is CASSDTRDGDFYEQYF. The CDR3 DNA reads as TGTGCCAGCAGTGACACCCGGGACGGGGATTTCTACGAGCAGTACTTC.

CDR3 sequence: CASSLSAISGNTIYF. The CDR3, as DNA: TGTGCCAGCAGTTTATCGGCGATCTCTGGAAACACCATATATTTT. V and J are TRBV28 and TRBJ1-3; D call uncertain. Germline V gene lookup returns CDR1 MDHEN and CDR2 SYDVKM. Deletions cut 1 base from V and 0 bases from J, with 7 bases between. The CDR3 totals 15 residues.

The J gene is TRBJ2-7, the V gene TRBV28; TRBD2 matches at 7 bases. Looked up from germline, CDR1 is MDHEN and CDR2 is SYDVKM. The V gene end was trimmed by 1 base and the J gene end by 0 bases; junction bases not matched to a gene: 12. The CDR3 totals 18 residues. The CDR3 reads CASSLSGSSGPHSYEQYF. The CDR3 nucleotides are TGTGCCAGCAGTTTATCGGGGTCTAGCGGACCACACTCCTACGAGCAGTACTTC.

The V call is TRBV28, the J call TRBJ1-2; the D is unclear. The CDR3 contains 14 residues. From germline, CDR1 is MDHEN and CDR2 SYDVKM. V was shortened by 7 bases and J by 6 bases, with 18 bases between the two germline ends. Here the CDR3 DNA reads TGTGCCAGCACCCGGACGGACTCTCGAGATGGCTACACCTTC. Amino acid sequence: CASTRTDSRDGYTF.

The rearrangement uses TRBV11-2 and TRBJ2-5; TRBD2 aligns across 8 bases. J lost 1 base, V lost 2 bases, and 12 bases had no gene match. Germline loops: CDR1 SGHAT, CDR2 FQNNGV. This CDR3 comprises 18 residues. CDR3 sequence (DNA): TGTGCCAGCAGCTTACTAGCGGGCGCTGGTCCGTTCCAAGAGACCCAGTACTTC. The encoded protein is CASSLLAGAGPFQETQYF.

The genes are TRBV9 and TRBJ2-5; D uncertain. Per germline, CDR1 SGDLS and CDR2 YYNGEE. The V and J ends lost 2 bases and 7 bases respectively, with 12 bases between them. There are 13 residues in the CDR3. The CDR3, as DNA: TGTGCCAGCAGCGTCGACCCAACCGGGACCCAGTACTTC. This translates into CASSVDPTGTQYF.

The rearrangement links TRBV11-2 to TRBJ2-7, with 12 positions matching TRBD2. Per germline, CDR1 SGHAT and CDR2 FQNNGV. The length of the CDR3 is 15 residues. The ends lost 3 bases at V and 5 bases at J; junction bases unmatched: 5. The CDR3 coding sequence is TGTGCCAGCAGCTTTTCTAGCGGGAGGGTACACGAGCAGTACTTC. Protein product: CASSFSSGRVHEQYF.

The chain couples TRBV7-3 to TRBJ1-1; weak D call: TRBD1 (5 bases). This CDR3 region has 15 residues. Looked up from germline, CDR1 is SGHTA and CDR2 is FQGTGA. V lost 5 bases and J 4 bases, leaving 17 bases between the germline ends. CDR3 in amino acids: CASSPGRDLSTEAFF. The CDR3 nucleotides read TGTGCCAGCAGCCCCGGCAGGGATCTCAGCACTGAAGCTTTCTTT.

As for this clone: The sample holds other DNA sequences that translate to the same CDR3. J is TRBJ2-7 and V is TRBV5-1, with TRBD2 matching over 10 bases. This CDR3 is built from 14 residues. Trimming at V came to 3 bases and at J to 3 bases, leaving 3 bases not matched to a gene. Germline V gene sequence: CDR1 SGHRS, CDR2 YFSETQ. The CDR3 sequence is CASSWTSGSYEQYF. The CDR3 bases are TGCGCCAGCAGCTGGACTAGCGGTAGCTACGAGCAGTACTTC.

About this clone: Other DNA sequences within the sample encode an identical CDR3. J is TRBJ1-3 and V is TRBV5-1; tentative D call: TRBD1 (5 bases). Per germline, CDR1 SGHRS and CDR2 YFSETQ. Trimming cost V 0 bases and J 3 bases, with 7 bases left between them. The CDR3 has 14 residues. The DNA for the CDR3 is TGCGCCAGCAGCTTGGGACAGATTGGAAACACCATATATTTT. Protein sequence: CASSLGQIGNTIYF. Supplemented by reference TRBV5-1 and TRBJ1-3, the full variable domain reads KAGVTQTPRYLIKTRGQQVTLSCSPISGHRSVSWYQQTPGQGLQFLFEYFSETQRNKGNFPGRFSGRQFSNSRSEMNVSTLELGDSALYLCASSLGQIGNTIYFGEGSWLTVV.

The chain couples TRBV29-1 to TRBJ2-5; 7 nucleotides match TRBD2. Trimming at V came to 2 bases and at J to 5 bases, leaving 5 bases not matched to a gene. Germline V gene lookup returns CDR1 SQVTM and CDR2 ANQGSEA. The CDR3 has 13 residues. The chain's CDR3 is CSVERGLWETQYF. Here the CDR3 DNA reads TGCAGCGTTGAAAGGGGACTATGGGAGACCCAGTACTTC.

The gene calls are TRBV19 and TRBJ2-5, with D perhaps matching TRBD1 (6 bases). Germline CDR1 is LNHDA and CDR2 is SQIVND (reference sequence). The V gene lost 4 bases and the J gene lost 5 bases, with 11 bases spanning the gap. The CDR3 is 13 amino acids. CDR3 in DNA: TGTGCCAGTAGTACCACAGGGATGGAGACCCAGTACTTC. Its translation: CASSTTGMETQYF.

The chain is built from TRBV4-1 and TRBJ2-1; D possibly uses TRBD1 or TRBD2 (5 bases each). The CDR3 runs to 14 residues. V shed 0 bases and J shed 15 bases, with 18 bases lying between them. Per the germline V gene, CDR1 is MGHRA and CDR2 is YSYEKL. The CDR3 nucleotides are TGCGCCAGCAGCCAAGAGGTAGGCCGGGACCAGCGGTTCTTC. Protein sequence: CASSQEVGRDQRFF.